The text below deals with one T cell receptor beta chain. Produced via immunoSEQ multiplex PCR; TCRdb's table is partial and in-frame only. Found here are about 120,000 clones, approximately 87% of them singletons; the top ten hold approximately 2.3%. Germline lookup yields CDR1 SGDLS and CDR2 YYNGEE. The V end lost 4 bases, the J end lost 3 bases, and 13 bases lay between the germline ends. The CDR3 extends over 14 amino acids. This sample was taken from a study of blood T cell repertoires in COVID-19. On the study more broadly: Sample material is recorded as cDNA or gDNA derived from T cells, B-cell-depleted T cells, or PBMCs.

This receptor was taken from a man younger than 40 with acute or convalescent COVID-19. V usage is TRBV9 and J usage is TRBJ1-2, with D uncertain. The specimen was peripheral blood. The CDR3 region is CASSPHGRDYGYTF. The DNA for the CDR3 is TGTGCCAGCAGCCCCCACGGGAGGGACTATGGCTACACCTTC.